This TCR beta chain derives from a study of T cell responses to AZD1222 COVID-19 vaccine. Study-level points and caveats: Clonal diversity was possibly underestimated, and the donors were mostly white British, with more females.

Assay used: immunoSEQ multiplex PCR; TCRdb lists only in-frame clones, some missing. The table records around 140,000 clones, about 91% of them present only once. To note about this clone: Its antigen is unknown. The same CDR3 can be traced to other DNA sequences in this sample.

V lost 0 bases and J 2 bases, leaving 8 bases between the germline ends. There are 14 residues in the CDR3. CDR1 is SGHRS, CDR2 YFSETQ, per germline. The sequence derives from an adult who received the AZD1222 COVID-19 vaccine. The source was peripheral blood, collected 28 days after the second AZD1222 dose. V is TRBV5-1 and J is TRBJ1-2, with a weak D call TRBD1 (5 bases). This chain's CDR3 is CASSLGGENYGYTF. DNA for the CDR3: TGCGCCAGCAGCTTGGGAGGGGAAAACTATGGCTACACCTTC.